Following are 3 T cell receptor beta chains from one sample sequenced in a study of blood T cell repertoires in COVID-19. Clones were read by immunoSEQ multiplex PCR, and TCRdb kept only the in-frame ones, dropping some. The table records a few hundred thousand clones, about 87% of them present only once. The source material was peripheral blood. The source of these receptors is a woman aged 50 to 60 with COVID-19, enrolled during active disease.

The rearrangement uses TRBV3-1 (or the pseudogene TRBV3-2) and TRBJ2-1, with 9 bases identical to TRBD1. The CDR3 covers 14 residues. CDR1 LGHDT and CDR2 YNNKEL come from the germline V gene (reference sequence). V was pared by 4 bases and J by 9 bases, with 7 bases of the junction left unmatched. CDR3: CASSPWTGEGEQFF. The CDR3, as DNA: TGTGCCAGCAGCCCTTGGACAGGGGAGGGTGAGCAGTTCTTC.

The rearrangement joins TRBV4-2 to TRBJ2-1; possibly TRBD2 for D (6 bases). The CDR3 extends over 16 amino acids. The germline V and J ends were trimmed by 0 bases and 0 bases, with 9 bases remaining between them. CDR1 and CDR2 from the germline V gene are LGHNA and YNFKEQ. The CDR3 nucleotides read TGTGCCAGCAGCCAAGAATATAGCGGCTCCTACAATGAGCAGTTCTTC. Protein: CASSQEYSGSYNEQFF.

The table lists this clone with a count of one. The rearrangement links TRBV7-3 to TRBJ2-1; D not certain. Trimming removed 5 bases at V and 6 bases at J, with 14 bases between. The CDR3 totals 14 residues. Germline CDR1 and CDR2: SGHTA and FQGTGA. The CDR3 is CASSRRGTSNEQFF. CDR3 nucleotide sequence: TGTGCCAGCAGCCGCCGCGGTACCTCCAATGAGCAGTTCTTC.